A selection of T cell receptor beta chains follows, all from one sample in a study of control samples from healthy donors and cancer patients. The table came from immunoSEQ multiplex PCR; TCRdb's copy has only in-frame clones and leaves some out. The top ten hold about 0.73% of the sample, which has 150,000 or so clones, 92% seen once. The sample taken for sequencing was blood. These receptors all come from a young woman in good health. Both conserved end residues are part of each CDR3. The D gene is left open where the match is weak. The listing skips clone size in some rows; elsewhere it reads once, few, many or a size class.

D gene	clone size	CDR3 length	V gene	J gene	CDR3 protein	CDR3 DNA
NA	NA	15	TRBV27	TRBJ2-7	CASSWGLGYSYEQYF	TGTGCCAGCAGTTGGGGCCTGGGGTACTCCTACGAGCAGTACTTC
NA	NA	17	TRBV4-3	TRBJ1-1	CASSRYFGGTENTEAFF	TGCGCCAGCAGCCGCTACTTTGGGGGGACGGAGAACACTGAAGCTTTCTTT
TRBD2	NA	16	TRBV24-1	TRBJ2-3	CATSASQSGKWDTQYF	TGTGCCACCAGCGCCTCCCAGAGCGGGAAGTGGGATACGCAGTATTTT
NA	NA	15	TRBV6-2/TRBV6-3	TRBJ1-1	CASSSPTVNLAEAFF	TGTGCCAGCAGTTCGCCGACGGTGAATTTGGCTGAAGCTTTCTTT
TRBD2	NA	14	TRBV29-1	TRBJ2-7	CSVDSASGDYEQYF	TGCAGCGTTGATTCGGCTAGCGGGGACTACGAGCAGTACTTC
TRBD1	NA	16	TRBV2	TRBJ1-6	CASSRTGELYNSPLHF	TGTGCCAGCAGTCGAACAGGGGAACTTTATAATTCACCCCTCCACTTT
NA	once	15	TRBV7-9	TRBJ1-6	CASSLDTGGNSPLHF	TGTGCCAGCAGCTTAGACACAGGAGGAAATTCACCCCTCCACTTT
NA	NA	15	TRBV9	TRBJ2-5	CASSVGPGREETQYF	TGTGCCAGCAGCGTAGGGCCCGGCAGGGAAGAGACCCAGTACTTC
NA	once	15	TRBV11-1	TRBJ1-1	CASSPLGGVGTEAFF	TGTGCCAGCAGCCCCCTCGGCGGGGTAGGCACTGAAGCTTTCTTT
NA	NA	14	TRBV4-2	TRBJ1-4	CASSQDAAVEKLFF	TGTGCCAGCAGCCAAGATGCGGCTGTTGAAAAACTGTTTTTT